This T cell receptor beta chain was profiled in a study of blood T cell repertoires in COVID-19. Produced via immunoSEQ multiplex PCR; TCRdb's table is partial and in-frame only. This table holds under 100,000 clones, around nine tenths found once. The germline V gene has CDR1 MDHEN and CDR2 SYDVKM. The CDR3 is made up of 15 amino acids. The trim removed 5 bases at V and 3 bases at J, leaving 8 bases unmatched. This clonotype was obtained from a young man with acute or convalescent COVID-19. The sequencing input was peripheral blood. The chain employs TRBV28 and TRBJ2-7; 9 bases are shared with TRBD2. The CDR3 sequence is CASSPRLAELYEQYF. The CDR3 bases are TGTGCCAGCAGTCCACGACTAGCGGAGCTCTACGAGCAGTACTTC.